These T cell receptor beta chains were read from a single sample in a study of identical twins. TCRdb analysed the 5' RACE reads with MiXCR anew, one entry per CDR3 protein. Here the sample spans about 520,000 distinct CDR3 sequences, under 25% being singletons. These same data were also listed under a study on T cells expressing NK-cell markers.

The sequenced material came from CD4+ T cells sorted from blood. These receptors originate from a woman aged 18-35 years in good health. The CDR3 runs from the conserved cysteine through the conserved F or W. Each record gives: D gene, clone size, J gene, V gene, CDR3 protein, CDR3 DNA. D genes are given only for firm matches. Not every row has a clone size; where given, it reads once, few, many or a size class.

D: NA; size: NA; J: TRBJ2-3; V: TRBV6-6; CDR3: CASSKHGVDTQYF; DNA: TGTGCCAGCAGTAAACATGGGGTAGATACGCAGTATTTT
D: NA; size: many; J: TRBJ2-1; V: TRBV7-9; CDR3: CASSPEGYNEQFF; DNA: TGTGCCAGCAGCCCTGAGGGCTACAATGAGCAGTTCTTC
D: NA; size: NA; J: TRBJ2-3; V: TRBV20-1; CDR3: CSAKTTPDTDTQYF; DNA: TGCAGTGCAAAGACGACCCCGGACACAGATACGCAGTATTTT
D: NA; size: few; J: TRBJ2-3; V: TRBV29-1; CDR3: CSVVPAGLSTDTQYF; DNA: TGCAGCGTGGTGCCCGCGGGTCTTAGCACAGATACGCAGTATTTT
D: TRBD2; size: NA; J: TRBJ2-1; V: TRBV15; CDR3: CATSRDRTSYEQFF; DNA: TGTGCCACCAGCAGAGATCGGACTAGCTATGAGCAGTTCTTC
D: TRBD2; size: NA; J: TRBJ2-2; V: TRBV20-1; CDR3: CSAYTSDTGELFF; DNA: TGCAGTGCATACACTAGCGATACCGGGGAGCTGTTTTTT
D: NA; size: few; J: TRBJ1-1; V: TRBV20-1; CDR3: CSARVSGPNTEAFF; DNA: TGCAGTGCTAGAGTATCGGGGCCAAACACTGAAGCTTTCTTT
D: TRBD2; size: many; J: TRBJ2-7; V: TRBV20-1; CDR3: CSASLLAGVDEQYF; DNA: TGCAGTGCTAGTCTCCTAGCGGGAGTTGACGAGCAGTACTTC
D: NA; size: NA; J: TRBJ2-1; V: TRBV10-2; CDR3: CAAQGNSYNEQFF; DNA: TGCGCCGCACAGGGTAACTCCTACAATGAGCAGTTCTTC
D: NA; size: NA; J: TRBJ2-1; V: TRBV27; CDR3: CASSIPYNEQFF; DNA: TGTGCCAGCAGTATACCTTACAATGAGCAGTTCTTC
D: NA; size: NA; J: TRBJ2-7; V: TRBV15; CDR3: CATSRDDLALTSWEQYF; DNA: TGTGCCACCAGCAGAGATGACCTAGCGCTGACCTCCTGGGAGCAGTACTTC
D: NA; size: NA; J: TRBJ2-3; V: TRBV5-1; CDR3: CASSDGQSTDTQYF; DNA: TGCGCCAGCAGCGACGGACAAAGCACAGATACGCAGTATTTT